This T cell receptor beta chain stems from a study of T cells in Graves' hyperthyroidism and ophthalmopathy. On this clonotype itself: What it binds is not known.

Amplification of TCR beta CDR3 regions used RNA as the template. Carried out on the TCR CDR3, a first-round RT-PCR used the HTBI primer set. TCRdb re-derived calls from the multiplex PCR reads in MiXCR, one entry per CDR3 protein. Of a few hundred thousand distinct CDR3 sequences in the sample, 15% were seen once. Study observations and caveats: Most thyroid clonotypes with frequency above 0.001 were detected in blood.

For Graves' hyperthyroidism to be stable, ophthalmopathy could not progress within 18 months. A roughly 9.1 ml volume of fresh peripheral blood provided the PBMCs. This sequence originates from a young woman with Graves' hyperthyroidism. The source material was blood.

CDR3 sequence: CASSYRLRQGGYEQYF. In DNA form, the CDR3 reads TGTGCCAGCAGTTATCGTCTAAGACAGGGAGGGTACGAGCAGTACTTC. The chain combines TRBV27 with TRBJ2-7, with D perhaps TRBD1 or TRBD2 (7 bases each). V gave up 4 bases and J gave up 4 bases, with 20 bases separating them. Germline CDR1 and CDR2: MNHEY and SMNVEV (reference sequence). The CDR3 is 16 amino acids.